These 16 T cell receptor beta chains were all obtained from the same sample, sequenced in a study of cytomegalovirus exposure and HLA in healthy donors. PCR was performed using 60 Vbeta and 13 Jbeta primers. Clones were sequenced by immunoSEQ multiplex PCR, and TCRdb holds only the in-frame ones, with some missing. The table has fewer than 250,000 clones, approximately 70% seen once. Input material: PBMCs. The receptors originated from a woman between 25 and 40 years old in good health and CMV-seropositive.

The CDR3 DNA sequence: TGTGCAAGTCGATTATGGGGGGGCGTAGCCCCTTTTGACTATGGCTACACCTTC. It yields the protein CASRLWGGVAPFDYGYTF. This chain joins TRBV12-2 and TRBJ1-2. TRBV12-2 represents a pseudogene. The CDR3 extends over 18 amino acids.

V and J are TRBV7-9 and TRBJ2-2; 8 nucleotides agree with TRBD1. This CDR3 spans 16 amino acids. In germline, CDR1 is SEHNR, CDR2 FQNEAQ (reference sequence). With 6 bases clipped from V and 6 bases from J, the junction kept 12 bases outside the gene matches. CDR3 in amino acids: CASRQDRVDMSGELFF. DNA of the CDR3: TGTGCCAGCAGACAGGACAGGGTCGACATGTCCGGGGAGCTGTTTTTT.

The V gene is TRBV5-4, the J gene TRBJ2-5, with 10 bases fitting TRBD2. Germline CDR1 is SGHNT and CDR2 is YYREEE (reference sequence). V gave up 2 bases and J gave up 4 bases; unmatched junction bases: 2. This CDR3 spans 14 amino acids. The CDR3 loop is CASSLGTSVETQYF. The CDR3 nucleotides read TGTGCCAGCAGCTTAGGGACTAGCGTAGAGACCCAGTACTTC.

V is TRBV21-1 and J is TRBJ1-2; the table's D gene call, TRBD1, was not cross checked with the DNA. TRBV21-1 is shown as a pseudogene. The CDR3 is made up of 15 amino acids. In nucleotides, the CDR3 is TGTGCCAGCAGCAAAGGGGAAGGGACAGGGCGAGGCTACACCTTC. The encoded protein is CASSKGEGTGRGYTF.

This clone was seen a handful of times. The chain joins TRBV4-2 to TRBJ2-3; TRBD2 agrees at 7 bases. V shed 5 bases, J shed 4 bases, and the junction held 3 bases outside the gene matches. The length of the CDR3 is 13 residues. Germline V lookup: CDR1 LGHNA, CDR2 YNFKEQ. The DNA of the CDR3 is TGTGCCAGCAGCTCCCGGGAGGCAGATACGCAGTATTTT. This encodes CASSSREADTQYF.

The chain has TRBV5-1 and TRBJ2-5; TRBD2 matches 11 bases. Germline V gene lookup returns CDR1 SGHRS and CDR2 YFSETQ. The V segment lost 4 bases and the J segment 2 bases; nucleotides outside the gene matches: 4. CDR3 length: 15 residues. The CDR3 loop is CASSPGTSGQETQYF. The CDR3 coding sequence is TGCGCCAGCAGCCCCGGGACTAGCGGACAAGAGACCCAGTACTTC.

This sequence joins TRBV5-1 and TRBJ2-1; 11 bases line up with TRBD2. Per the germline V gene, CDR1 is SGHRS and CDR2 is YFSETQ. With V trimmed by 2 bases and J by 6 bases, 1 base remained unmatched. The CDR3 contains 14 residues. The CDR3 is CASSFSGRANEQFF. The CDR3 DNA follows: TGCGCCAGCAGCTTTAGCGGGAGGGCCAATGAGCAGTTCTTC.

This chain's CDR3 is CAVGTGGNSNQPQHF. DNA of the CDR3: TGTGCCGTCGGTACAGGGGGCAACAGCAATCAGCCCCAGCATTTT. V usage is TRBV6-5 and J usage is TRBJ1-5; 9 positions agree with TRBD1. V was clipped by 11 bases and J by 1 base; unmatched bases: 9. CDR3 length: 15 residues. Germline values: CDR1 MNHEY, CDR2 SVGAGI.

The V and J genes are TRBV5-1 and TRBJ2-3, with 7 bases identical to TRBD2. V trimming: 4 bases; J trimming: 4 bases; junction bases outside the gene matches: 15. The germline V gene encodes CDR1 SGHRS and CDR2 YFSETQ. The CDR3 length is 17 residues. The CDR3 DNA follows: TGCGCCAGCAGCCTCCTGCGAGCGGGAATGCCGGCAGATACGCAGTATTTT. It yields the protein CASSLLRAGMPADTQYF.

V usage is TRBV6-5 and J usage is TRBJ2-7; 11 bases agree with TRBD1. V lost 4 bases to trimming and J lost 8 bases; unmatched junction nucleotides: 7. This CDR3 has 14 residues. Germline V lookup: CDR1 MNHEY, CDR2 SVGAGI. The CDR3 coding sequence is TGTGCCAGCAGTTCCCGGGACAGGGGGGGGAAGCAGTACTTC. It specifies CASSSRDRGGKQYF.

V is TRBV10-2 and J is TRBJ2-7; 9 nucleotides align to TRBD2. The CDR3 contains 14 residues. The germline V gene has CDR1 WSHSY and CDR2 SAAADI. V lost 8 bases, J lost 6 bases, and 11 bases stayed unmatched. The CDR3 DNA reads as TGCGCCAGCGCCCCTAGCGGGGTCTTAGGCGAGCAGTACTTC. Its translation is CASAPSGVLGEQYF.

The J gene is TRBJ1-1, the V gene TRBV5-1, with unresolved D. The germline CDR1 and CDR2 sequences are SGHRS and YFSETQ. CDR3 length: 15 residues. Trimming took off 0 bases at V and 4 bases at J, with 13 bases between the two ends. DNA of the CDR3: TGCGCCAGCAGCTTGGCCGGGGTGGAGGGCACTGAAGCTTTCTTT. As protein: CASSLAGVEGTEAFF.

This chain links TRBV5-5 with TRBJ1-4; maybe TRBD1 (5 bases). Germline lookup yields CDR1 SGHKS and CDR2 YYEKEE (reference sequence). This CDR3 has 19 residues. V was trimmed by 2 bases and J by 0 bases, leaving 20 bases between them. CDR3 sequence: CASSFWGPREEATNEKLFF. CDR3 DNA sequence: TGTGCCAGCAGCTTTTGGGGACCCCGGGAGGAGGCAACTAATGAAAAACTGTTTTTT.

This chain connects TRBV5-1 to TRBJ2-7; D is perhaps TRBD2 (6 bases). Germline loops: CDR1 SGHRS, CDR2 YFSETQ. This CDR3 has 13 amino acids. Trimming took off 4 bases at V and 6 bases at J, with 14 bases between the two ends. The CDR3 is CASSPGKAGEQYF. For the CDR3, the DNA is TGCGCCAGCAGCCCGGGTAAAGCGGGCGAGCAGTACTTC. Based on the CDR3 plus reference TRBV5-1 and TRBJ2-7, the full variable domain is KAGVTQTPRYLIKTRGQQVTLSCSPISGHRSVSWYQQTPGQGLQFLFEYFSETQRNKGNFPGRFSGRQFSNSRSEMNVSTLELGDSALYLCASSPGKAGEQYFGPGTRLTVT.

With regard to this clone: One junction end does not reproduce the germline sequence, and a read error may be involved. The V call is TRBV7-9, the J call TRBJ1-1; no reliable D call. CDR1 SEHNR and CDR2 FQNEAQ come from the germline V gene (reference sequence). CDR3 length: 14 amino acids. The CDR3 DNA follows: TGTTCCAGCAGCAACCTGGACGGGGACACTGAAGCTTTCTTT. This codes for CSSSNLDGDTEAFF.

This chain joins TRBV11-2 and TRBJ2-2, with 10 bases matching TRBD1. CDR1 is SGHAT, CDR2 FQNNGV, per germline. J lost 3 bases, V lost 1 base, and 5 bases had no gene match. CDR3 size: 17 residues. The chain's CDR3 is CASSLAGTGAYTGELFF. CDR3 DNA: TGTGCCAGCAGCTTAGCCGGGACAGGGGCGTACACCGGGGAGCTGTTTTTT.